These 5 T cell receptor beta chains were all obtained from the same sample, sequenced in a study of blood T cell repertoires in COVID-19. TCRdb keeps only in-frame clones here, not all; method: immunoSEQ multiplex PCR. The repertoire has fewer than 250,000 clones, roughly 85% of them found once; the top ten carry 2.5%. The material sequenced was peripheral blood. The receptors shown here come from a woman aged 40 to 50 with active or convalescent COVID-19.

The V and J genes are TRBV5-1 and TRBJ1-2; D is undetermined. In germline, CDR1 is SGHRS, CDR2 YFSETQ. Trimming pared 1 base from V and 8 bases from J, leaving 12 bases between. The CDR3 length is 13 residues. The CDR3 spells CASSLMGEEGYTF. The CDR3 DNA reads as TGCGCCAGCAGCTTGATGGGAGAGGAGGGCTACACCTTC.

This chain connects TRBV6-1 to TRBJ1-2, with 7 bases fitting TRBD1. J gave up 1 base and V 4 bases, and 9 bases lay outside the gene matches. The V gene's germline CDR1 is MNHNS and CDR2 SASEGT. The CDR3 has 16 amino acids. In DNA form, the CDR3 reads TGTGCCAGCAGTGGCAGGGGGGTCATCATTAACTATGGCTACACCTTC. It encodes CASSGRGVIINYGYTF.

The CDR3 loop is CASSLARASGKPYEQYF. The CDR3, as DNA: TGTGCCAGCAGCTTAGCGAGGGCAAGCGGGAAGCCCTACGAGCAGTACTTC. The rearrangement links TRBV7-9 to TRBJ2-7, with TRBD2 matching over 7 bases. Trimming removed 0 bases from V and 2 bases from J; junction bases left unmatched: 10. Germline loops: CDR1 SEHNR, CDR2 FQNEAQ (reference sequence). This CDR3 region has 17 residues.

J is TRBJ2-7 and V is TRBV24-1, with TRBD1 identical over 7 bases. The length of the CDR3 is 14 residues. CDR1 and CDR2 (germline): KGHDR, SFDVKD. Trimming at V came to 2 bases and at J to 5 bases, leaving 5 bases not matched to a gene. The DNA of the CDR3 is TGTGCCACCAGTGATTCTGACAGGGCTAACGAGCAGTACTTC. This translates into CATSDSDRANEQYF.

This clone was detected only a few times. V usage is TRBV7-2 and J usage is TRBJ1-5, with TRBD1 identical over 7 bases. Losses at the gene ends were 4 bases for V and 5 bases for J; bases not matched to a gene: 5. Germline-derived CDR1 and CDR2 are SGHTA and FQGNSA. There are 14 residues in the CDR3. The CDR3: CASSSWDSYQPQHF. The CDR3 nucleotides are TGTGCCAGCAGCTCTTGGGACAGTTATCAGCCCCAGCATTTT.